This is a list of T cell receptor beta chains from one sample in a study of a mutant IDH1 vaccine in newly diagnosed glioma. Sequenced by immunoSEQ multiplex PCR; TCRdb stores in-frame clones only, minus some. The sample yields about 25,000 clones, 77% seen once. Their antigens are not known. Here the sequenced sample was PBMCs, taken from a glioma patient whose treatment included an IDH1 peptide vaccine. These receptors were taken from a man aged 35 to 55 with glioma. The CDR3 runs from the conserved cysteine through the conserved F or W. D genes are given only for firm matches. Size is stated for part of the rows, as once, few or many counts, or as a class when the clone is expanded.

J: TRBJ2-3; size: -; D: TRBD2; V: TRBV13; CDR3: CASSFSPLTSGITDTQYF; DNA: TGTGCCAGCAGCTTTTCGCCACTAACTAGCGGGATCACAGATACGCAGTATTTT
J: TRBJ1-1; size: -; D: -; V: TRBV14; CDR3: CASSQWGGKNTEAFF; DNA: TGTGCCAGCAGCCAATGGGGGGGAAAGAACACTGAAGCTTTCTTT
J: TRBJ2-5; size: -; D: -; V: TRBV13; CDR3: CASSVNPPGVQETQYF; DNA: TGTGCCAGCAGCGTTAACCCCCCAGGGGTTCAAGAGACCCAGTACTTC
J: TRBJ2-3; size: -; D: TRBD2; V: TRBV19; CDR3: CASSTAGGSTDTQYF; DNA: TGTGCCAGTAGTACTGCGGGGGGGAGCACAGATACGCAGTATTTT
J: TRBJ1-1; size: -; D: TRBD1; V: TRBV6-1; CDR3: CASSFYRGGEAFF; DNA: TGTGCCAGCAGTTTCTACAGGGGTGGTGAAGCTTTCTTT
J: TRBJ2-3; size: -; D: TRBD2; V: TRBV19; CDR3: CASSETSGRSDTQYF; DNA: TGTGCCAGTAGTGAGACTAGCGGGAGATCAGATACGCAGTATTTT
J: TRBJ2-5; size: -; D: TRBD2; V: TRBV6-6; CDR3: CASSSTSGAQETQYF; DNA: TGTGCCAGCAGTTCAACTAGCGGGGCCCAAGAGACCCAGTACTTC
J: TRBJ2-3; size: -; D: TRBD2; V: TRBV7-9; CDR3: CASSSGTSSADTQYF; DNA: TGTGCCAGCAGCTCCGGGACTAGCTCCGCAGATACGCAGTATTTT
J: TRBJ2-2; size: once; D: -; V: TRBV7-9; CDR3: CASSPWGGELFF; DNA: TGTGCCAGCAGCCCTTGGGGCGGGGAGCTGTTTTTT
J: TRBJ2-1; size: once; D: TRBD2; V: TRBV19; CDR3: CASSVTTSGRSLEQFF; DNA: TGTGCCAGTAGTGTGACGACTAGCGGACGAAGTCTTGAGCAGTTCTTC
J: TRBJ2-1; size: -; D: -; V: TRBV5-4; CDR3: CASRLDTGPHNEQFF; DNA: TGTGCCAGCAGATTGGATACCGGACCACACAATGAGCAGTTCTTC
J: TRBJ2-3; size: -; D: TRBD2; V: TRBV5-4; CDR3: CASRGREGTQYF; DNA: TGTGCCAGCCGAGGGAGGGAGGGTACGCAGTATTTT
J: TRBJ2-5; size: -; D: -; V: TRBV11-3; CDR3: CASSPGGGIPQETQYF; DNA: TGTGCCAGCAGCCCCGGGGGCGGGATCCCCCAAGAGACCCAGTACTTC
J: TRBJ1-2; size: once; D: -; V: TRBV5-1; CDR3: CASSPTIGDGYTF; DNA: TGCGCCAGCAGCCCGACAATAGGGGATGGCTACACCTTC
J: TRBJ1-4; size: -; D: -; V: TRBV11-3; CDR3: CASSLVTATNEKLFF; DNA: TGTGCCAGCAGCTTAGTCACAGCAACTAATGAAAAACTGTTTTTT
J: TRBJ2-2; size: few; D: TRBD2; V: TRBV27; CDR3: CASSSSGTSFDTGELFF; DNA: TGTGCCAGCAGTTCCTCCGGGACTAGCTTCGACACCGGGGAGCTGTTTTTT
J: TRBJ1-4; size: -; D: -; V: TRBV27; CDR3: CASTRTGSWGANEKLFF; DNA: TGTGCCAGCACTCGAACGGGGAGTTGGGGGGCTAATGAAAAACTGTTTTTT
J: TRBJ2-3; size: -; D: -; V: TRBV6-5; CDR3: CASSWSARGTDTQYF; DNA: TGTGCCAGCAGTTGGTCCGCTCGAGGGACAGATACGCAGTATTTT
J: TRBJ1-4; size: -; D: -; V: TRBV11-2; CDR3: CASSRTAATNEKLFF; DNA: TGTGCCAGCAGCCGTACAGCCGCAACTAATGAAAAACTGTTTTTT
J: TRBJ2-3; size: -; D: TRBD2; V: TRBV9; CDR3: CASSVESGSLDTQYF; DNA: TGTGCCAGCAGCGTAGAGAGCGGGAGCTTGGATACGCAGTATTTT
J: TRBJ1-6; size: -; D: TRBD1; V: TRBV10-3; CDR3: CAISERDRNSPLHF; DNA: TGTGCCATCAGTGAAAGGGACAGGAATTCACCCCTCCACTTT
J: TRBJ1-1; size: -; D: -; V: TRBV4-3; CDR3: CASSQEVYGRQMNTEAFF; DNA: TGCGCCAGCAGCCAAGAAGTGTATGGCCGGCAGATGAACACTGAAGCTTTCTTT
J: TRBJ2-7; size: -; D: TRBD2; V: TRBV19; CDR3: CASRRWGTSGYEQYF; DNA: TGTGCCAGTAGGCGATGGGGGACTAGCGGCTACGAGCAGTACTTC
J: TRBJ2-1; size: once; D: TRBD2; V: TRBV5-6; CDR3: CASSPWGGVDNEQFF; DNA: TGTGCCAGCAGCCCCTGGGGGGGGGTCGACAATGAGCAGTTCTTC
J: TRBJ1-1; size: -; D: -; V: TRBV7-9; CDR3: CASSLPELLNTEAFF; DNA: TGTGCCAGCAGCTTACCTGAACTCCTGAACACTGAAGCTTTCTTT
J: TRBJ1-4; size: -; D: TRBD1; V: TRBV7-2; CDR3: CASSPDRETEKLFF; DNA: TGTGCCAGCAGCCCAGACAGGGAAACAGAAAAACTGTTTTTT
J: TRBJ2-2; size: -; D: -; V: TRBV6-1; CDR3: CASGQGITGELFF; DNA: TGTGCCAGCGGGCAGGGCATCACCGGGGAGCTGTTTTTT
J: TRBJ2-7; size: -; D: -; V: TRBV29-1; CDR3: CSAVRGYEQYF; DNA: TGCAGCGCAGTAAGGGGCTACGAGCAGTACTTC
J: TRBJ2-1; size: -; D: -; V: TRBV18; CDR3: CASSPKNWGVNEQFF; DNA: TGTGCCAGCTCACCCAAAAATTGGGGGGTCAATGAGCAGTTCTTC
J: TRBJ2-5; size: -; D: -; V: TRBV29-1; CDR3: CSVAPRETQYF; DNA: TGCAGCGTTGCCCCACGGGAGACCCAGTACTTC
J: TRBJ1-1; size: -; D: TRBD1; V: TRBV19; CDR3: CASTPGTGSPMNAEAFF; DNA: TGTGCCAGTACCCCCGGGACAGGGTCTCCCATGAACGCTGAAGCTTTCTTT
J: TRBJ1-5; size: few; D: TRBD1; V: TRBV9; CDR3: CASSVVDRAGDSNQPQHF; DNA: TGTGCCAGCAGCGTAGTCGACAGGGCGGGGGATAGCAATCAGCCCCAGCATTTT
J: TRBJ1-1; size: -; D: TRBD1; V: TRBV10-3; CDR3: CAIRETGVGVTEAFF; DNA: TGTGCCATCAGGGAGACAGGGGTAGGAGTTACTGAAGCTTTCTTT
J: TRBJ1-6; size: -; D: -; V: TRBV27; CDR3: CASSYSPGRDSPLHF; DNA: TGTGCCAGCAGTTATTCGCCCGGGCGTGATTCACCCCTCCACTTT
J: TRBJ1-1; size: -; D: -; V: TRBV6-5; CDR3: CASSGRKNTEAFF; DNA: TGTGCCAGCAGTGGCCGCAAGAACACTGAAGCTTTCTTT
J: TRBJ1-5; size: once; D: -; V: TRBV2; CDR3: CASSEQGNQPQHF; DNA: TGTGCCAGCAGTGAACAGGGCAATCAGCCCCAGCATTTT
J: TRBJ1-2; size: -; D: TRBD1; V: TRBV4-1; CDR3: CASSHLGGDRHFNYGYTF; DNA: TGCGCCAGCAGCCATTTAGGGGGGGACAGGCATTTTAACTATGGCTACACCTTC
J: TRBJ2-2; size: -; D: -; V: TRBV5-1; CDR3: CASSLGAAGSTMAGELFF; DNA: TGCGCCAGCAGCTTGGGAGCGGCAGGGTCAACAATGGCCGGGGAGCTGTTTTTT
J: TRBJ1-1; size: few; D: -; V: TRBV7-9; CDR3: CASRTEGGMNTEAFF; DNA: TGTGCCAGCAGAACCGAAGGGGGGATGAACACTGAAGCTTTCTTT
J: TRBJ1-3; size: -; D: -; V: TRBV7-9; CDR3: CASSRTTVSGNTIYF; DNA: TGTGCCAGCAGTCGTACGACAGTCTCTGGAAACACCATATATTTT
J: TRBJ2-4; size: -; D: -; V: TRBV28; CDR3: CASSSRELGAKNIQYF; DNA: TGTGCCAGCAGTTCCCGAGAACTAGGGGCCAAAAACATTCAGTACTTC
J: TRBJ1-1; size: -; D: -; V: TRBV6-5; CDR3: CASSYSGEGEAFF; DNA: TGTGCCAGCAGTTACTCTGGGGAGGGTGAAGCTTTCTTT
J: TRBJ2-3; size: -; D: -; V: TRBV5-1; CDR3: CASSLDSRGTDTQYF; DNA: TGCGCCAGCAGCTTGGATAGCAGGGGAACAGATACGCAGTATTTT
J: TRBJ2-3; size: -; D: TRBD2; V: TRBV10-3; CDR3: CAISSGLAGNTDTQYF; DNA: TGTGCCATCAGCTCCGGACTAGCGGGAAACACAGATACGCAGTATTTT
J: TRBJ2-2; size: once; D: -; V: TRBV6-6; CDR3: CASSFGSPGELFF; DNA: TGTGCCAGCAGTTTCGGCTCTCCCGGGGAGCTGTTTTTT
J: TRBJ1-1; size: -; D: TRBD1; V: TRBV6-5; CDR3: CASRKQGATAEAFF; DNA: TGTGCCAGCAGGAAACAGGGGGCGACGGCTGAAGCTTTCTTT
J: TRBJ1-2; size: once; D: -; V: TRBV6-5; CDR3: CASSRDGYGYTF; DNA: TGTGCCAGCAGCCGGGACGGCTATGGCTACACCTTC
J: TRBJ2-2; size: -; D: TRBD1; V: TRBV10-3; CDR3: CAISTGAGTGELFF; DNA: TGTGCCATCTCAACAGGGGCGGGTACCGGGGAGCTGTTTTTT
J: TRBJ1-4; size: -; D: TRBD1; V: TRBV5-1; CDR3: CASSLEARDRGEKLFF; DNA: TGCGCCAGCAGCTTGGAAGCTCGGGACAGGGGTGAAAAACTGTTTTTT
J: TRBJ1-6; size: -; D: -; V: TRBV30; CDR3: CAWTGRARALHF; DNA: TGTGCCTGGACAGGACGGGCGAGGGCCCTCCACTTT
J: TRBJ2-3; size: -; D: TRBD1; V: TRBV2; CDR3: CASNRGTDTQYF; DNA: TGTGCCAGCAACAGGGGAACAGATACGCAGTATTTT
J: TRBJ2-1; size: -; D: -; V: TRBV7-8; CDR3: CASSPPGGLLLYNEQFF; DNA: TGTGCCAGCAGCCCTCCGGGCGGATTACTTCTATACAATGAGCAGTTCTTC
J: TRBJ2-7; size: medium-sized; D: TRBD1; V: TRBV29-1; CDR3: CSVEVGDRGYEQYF; DNA: TGCAGCGTTGAAGTGGGGGACAGGGGCTACGAGCAGTACTTC
J: TRBJ2-7; size: -; D: -; V: TRBV2; CDR3: CASRDGTLRGADEQYF; DNA: TGTGCCAGCAGAGATGGGACCCTCAGGGGAGCCGACGAGCAGTACTTC
J: TRBJ2-1; size: once; D: TRBD2; V: TRBV29-1; CDR3: CSARGLAGRISYNEQFF; DNA: TGCAGCGCACGGGGACTAGCGGGACGCATTTCCTACAATGAGCAGTTCTTC